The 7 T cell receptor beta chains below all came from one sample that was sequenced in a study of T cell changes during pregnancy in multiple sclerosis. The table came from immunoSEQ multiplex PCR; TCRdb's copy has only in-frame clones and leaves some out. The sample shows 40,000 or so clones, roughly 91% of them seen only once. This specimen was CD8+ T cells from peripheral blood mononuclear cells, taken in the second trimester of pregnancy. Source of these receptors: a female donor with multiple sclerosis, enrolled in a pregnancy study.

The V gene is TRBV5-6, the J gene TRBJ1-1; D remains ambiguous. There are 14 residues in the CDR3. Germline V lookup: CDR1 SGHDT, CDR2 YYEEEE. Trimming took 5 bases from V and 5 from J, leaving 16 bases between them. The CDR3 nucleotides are TGTGCCAGCAGTATTGGAATGGGCCTTACTGAAGCTTTCTTT. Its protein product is CASSIGMGLTEAFF.

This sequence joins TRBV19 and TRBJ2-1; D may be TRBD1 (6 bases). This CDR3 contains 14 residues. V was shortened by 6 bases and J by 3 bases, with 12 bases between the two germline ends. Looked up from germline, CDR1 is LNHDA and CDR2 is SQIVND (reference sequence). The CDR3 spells CASRTGLFYNEQFF. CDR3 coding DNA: TGTGCCAGTAGGACAGGACTCTTCTACAATGAGCAGTTCTTC.

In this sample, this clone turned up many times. The CDR3 DNA is TGCGCCAGCAGCCAAGATATGGGGGGTAGTTCCTATGGCTACACCTTC. Amino acids: CASSQDMGGSSYGYTF. The rearrangement uses TRBV4-1 and TRBJ1-2; D might be TRBD1 (5 bases). V was cut by 0 bases and J by 4 bases, with 15 bases left in between. Germline V gene lookup returns CDR1 MGHRA and CDR2 YSYEKL. This CDR3 spans 16 amino acids.

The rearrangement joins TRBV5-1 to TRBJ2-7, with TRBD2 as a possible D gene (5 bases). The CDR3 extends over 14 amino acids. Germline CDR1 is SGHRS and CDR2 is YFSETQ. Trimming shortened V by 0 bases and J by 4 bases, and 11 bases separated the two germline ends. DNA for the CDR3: TGCGCCAGCAGCTTGGGAGGTTCGGGGTACGAGCAGTACTTC. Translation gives CASSLGGSGYEQYF. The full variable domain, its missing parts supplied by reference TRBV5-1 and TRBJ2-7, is KAGVTQTPRYLIKTRGQQVTLSCSPISGHRSVSWYQQTPGQGLQFLFEYFSETQRNKGNFPGRFSGRQFSNSRSEMNVSTLELGDSALYLCASSLGGSGYEQYFGPGTRLTVT.

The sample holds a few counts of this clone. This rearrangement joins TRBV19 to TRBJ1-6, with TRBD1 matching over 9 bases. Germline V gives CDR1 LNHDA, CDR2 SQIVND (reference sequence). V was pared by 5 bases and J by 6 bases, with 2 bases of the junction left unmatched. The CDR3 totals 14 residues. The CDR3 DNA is TGTGCCAGTAGTCAGACAGGGGGTAATTCACCCCTCCACTTT. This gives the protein CASSQTGGNSPLHF.

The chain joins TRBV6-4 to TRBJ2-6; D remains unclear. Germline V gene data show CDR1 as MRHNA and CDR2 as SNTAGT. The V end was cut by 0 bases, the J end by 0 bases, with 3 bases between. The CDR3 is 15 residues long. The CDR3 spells CASSDSLSGANVLTF. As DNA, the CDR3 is TGTGCCAGCAGTGACTCTCTCTCTGGGGCCAACGTCCTGACTTTC.

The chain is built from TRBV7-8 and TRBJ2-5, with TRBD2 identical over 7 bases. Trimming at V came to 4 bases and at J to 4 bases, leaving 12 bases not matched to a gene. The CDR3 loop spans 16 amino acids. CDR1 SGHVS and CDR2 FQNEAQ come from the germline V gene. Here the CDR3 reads CASSSERGRIRETQYF. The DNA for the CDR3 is TGTGCCAGCAGCTCCGAGCGGGGACGGATTCGAGAGACCCAGTACTTC.